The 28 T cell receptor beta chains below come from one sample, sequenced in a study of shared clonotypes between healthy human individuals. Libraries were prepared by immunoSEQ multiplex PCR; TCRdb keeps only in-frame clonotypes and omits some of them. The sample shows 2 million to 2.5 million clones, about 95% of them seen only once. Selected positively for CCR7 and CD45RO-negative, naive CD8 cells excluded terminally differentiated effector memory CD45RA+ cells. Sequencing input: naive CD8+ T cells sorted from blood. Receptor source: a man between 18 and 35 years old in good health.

The CDR3 here is CASSLGVKTEAFF. CDR3 coding DNA: TGTGCCAGCAGTTTAGGGGTAAAAACTGAAGCTTTCTTT. The gene calls are TRBV6-5 and TRBJ1-1; D may be TRBD1 (5 bases). The germline V gene has CDR1 MNHEY and CDR2 SVGAGI. Trimming took off 4 bases at V and 5 bases at J, with 11 bases between the two ends. This CDR3 has 13 amino acids.

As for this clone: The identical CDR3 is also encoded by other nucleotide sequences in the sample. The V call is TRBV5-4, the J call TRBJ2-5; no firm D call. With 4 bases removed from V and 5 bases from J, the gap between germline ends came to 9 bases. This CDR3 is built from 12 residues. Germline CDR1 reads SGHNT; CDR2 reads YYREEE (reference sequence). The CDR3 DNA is TGTGCCAGCAGCCCGTGGGGTGAGACCCAGTACTTC. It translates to CASSPWGETQYF.

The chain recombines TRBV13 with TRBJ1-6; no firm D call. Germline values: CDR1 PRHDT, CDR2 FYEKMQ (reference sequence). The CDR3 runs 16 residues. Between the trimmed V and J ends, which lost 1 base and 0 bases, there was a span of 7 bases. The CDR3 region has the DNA TGTGCCAGCAGCTTAGTGGGGAGCTCCTATAATTCACCCCTCCACTTT. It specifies CASSLVGSSYNSPLHF.

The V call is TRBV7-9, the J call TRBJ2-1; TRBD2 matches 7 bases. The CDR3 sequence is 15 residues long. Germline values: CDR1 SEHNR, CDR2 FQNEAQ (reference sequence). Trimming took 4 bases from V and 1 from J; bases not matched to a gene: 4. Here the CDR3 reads CASSYPGGSYNEQFF. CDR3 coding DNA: TGTGCCAGCAGCTACCCCGGGGGGTCCTACAATGAGCAGTTCTTC.

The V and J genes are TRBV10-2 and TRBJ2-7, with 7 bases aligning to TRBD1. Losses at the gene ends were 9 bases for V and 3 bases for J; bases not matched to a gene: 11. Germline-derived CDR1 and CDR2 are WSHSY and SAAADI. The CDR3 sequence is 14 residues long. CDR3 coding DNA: TGCGCCAGTAGCCTCCCGGGACAGCACTACGAGCAGTACTTC. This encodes CASSLPGQHYEQYF.

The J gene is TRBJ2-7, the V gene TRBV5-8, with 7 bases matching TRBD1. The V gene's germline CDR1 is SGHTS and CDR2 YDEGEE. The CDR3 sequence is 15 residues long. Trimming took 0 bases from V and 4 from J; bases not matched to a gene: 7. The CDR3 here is CASSLEQGTVYEQYF. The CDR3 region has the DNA TGTGCCAGCAGCTTGGAACAGGGGACGGTGTACGAGCAGTACTTC.

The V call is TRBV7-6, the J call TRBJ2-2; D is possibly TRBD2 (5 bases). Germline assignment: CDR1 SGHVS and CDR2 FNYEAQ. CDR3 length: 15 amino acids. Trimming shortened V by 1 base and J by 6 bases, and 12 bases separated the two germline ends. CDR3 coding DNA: TGTGCCAGCAGCTTAGGTAGCGATGGGGCCGGGGAGCTGTTTTTT. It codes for CASSLGSDGAGELFF.

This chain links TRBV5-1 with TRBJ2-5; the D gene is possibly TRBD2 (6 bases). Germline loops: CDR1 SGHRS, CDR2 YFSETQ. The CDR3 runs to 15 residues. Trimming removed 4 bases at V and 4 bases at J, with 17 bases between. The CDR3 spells CASSPAGIAVETQYF. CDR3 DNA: TGCGCCAGCAGCCCGGCGGGCATAGCGGTAGAGACCCAGTACTTC.

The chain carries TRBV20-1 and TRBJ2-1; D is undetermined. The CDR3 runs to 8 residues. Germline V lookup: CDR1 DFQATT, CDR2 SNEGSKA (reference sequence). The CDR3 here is CRANEQFF. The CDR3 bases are TGCAGGGCCAATGAGCAGTTCTTC.

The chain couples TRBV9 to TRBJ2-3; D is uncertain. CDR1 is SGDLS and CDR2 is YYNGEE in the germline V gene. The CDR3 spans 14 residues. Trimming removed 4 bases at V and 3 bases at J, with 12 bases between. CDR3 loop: CASSLVGSTDTQYF. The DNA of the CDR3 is TGTGCCAGCAGCTTAGTCGGGTCTACAGATACGCAGTATTTT.

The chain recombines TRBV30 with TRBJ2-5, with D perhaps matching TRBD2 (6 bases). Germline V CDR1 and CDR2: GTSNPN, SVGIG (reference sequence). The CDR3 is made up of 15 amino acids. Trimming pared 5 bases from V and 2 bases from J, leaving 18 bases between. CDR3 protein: CAWGPELAFQETQYF. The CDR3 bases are TGTGCCTGGGGCCCGGAGCTAGCGTTTCAAGAGACCCAGTACTTC.

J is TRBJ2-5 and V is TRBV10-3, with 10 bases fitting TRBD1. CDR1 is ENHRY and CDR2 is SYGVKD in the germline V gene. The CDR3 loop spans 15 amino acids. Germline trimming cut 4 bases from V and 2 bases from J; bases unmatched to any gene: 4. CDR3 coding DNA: TGTGCCATCAGTGGCGGGACAGGGGAGCAAGAGACCCAGTACTTC. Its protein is CAISGGTGEQETQYF.

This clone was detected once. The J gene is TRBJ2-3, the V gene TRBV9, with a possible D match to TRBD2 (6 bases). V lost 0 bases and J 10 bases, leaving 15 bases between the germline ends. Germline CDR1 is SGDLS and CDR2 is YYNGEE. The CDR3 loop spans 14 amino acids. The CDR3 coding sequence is TGTGCCAGCAGCGTAGTTTCGTCGGGGGATGCGCAGTATTTT. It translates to CASSVVSSGDAQYF.

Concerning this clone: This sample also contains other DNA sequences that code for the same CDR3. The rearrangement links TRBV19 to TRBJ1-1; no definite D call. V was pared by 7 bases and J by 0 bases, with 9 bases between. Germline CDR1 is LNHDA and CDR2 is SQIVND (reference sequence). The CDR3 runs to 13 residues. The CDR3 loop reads CASTPGLNTEAFF. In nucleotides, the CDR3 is TGTGCCAGTACCCCCGGGCTGAACACTGAAGCTTTCTTT. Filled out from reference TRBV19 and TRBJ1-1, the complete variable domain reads DGGITQSPKYLFRKEGQNVTLSCEQNLNHDAMYWYRQDPGQGLRLIYYSQIVNDFQKGDIAEGYSVSREKKESFPLTVTSAQKNPTAFYLCASTPGLNTEAFFGQGTRLTVV.

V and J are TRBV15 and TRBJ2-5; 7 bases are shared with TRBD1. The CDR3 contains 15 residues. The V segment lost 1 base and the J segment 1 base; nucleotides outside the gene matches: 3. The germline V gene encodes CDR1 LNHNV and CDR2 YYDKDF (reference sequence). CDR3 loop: CATSRGDSSQETQYF. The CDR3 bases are TGTGCCACCAGCAGAGGGGACAGCTCCCAAGAGACCCAGTACTTC.

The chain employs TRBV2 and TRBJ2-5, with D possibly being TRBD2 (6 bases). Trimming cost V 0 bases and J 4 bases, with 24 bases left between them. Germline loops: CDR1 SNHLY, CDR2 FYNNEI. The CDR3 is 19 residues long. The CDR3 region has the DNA TGTGCCAGCAGTGAAGCACATCGCAACGGGACTCGGTTATTAGAGACCCAGTACTTC. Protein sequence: CASSEAHRNGTRLLETQYF.

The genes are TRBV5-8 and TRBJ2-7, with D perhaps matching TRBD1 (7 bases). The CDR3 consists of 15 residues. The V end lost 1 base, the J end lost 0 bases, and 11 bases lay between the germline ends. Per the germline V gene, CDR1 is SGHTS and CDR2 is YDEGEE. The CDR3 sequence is CASSLQGEASYEQYF. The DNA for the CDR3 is TGTGCCAGCAGCTTGCAGGGGGAGGCCTCCTACGAGCAGTACTTC.

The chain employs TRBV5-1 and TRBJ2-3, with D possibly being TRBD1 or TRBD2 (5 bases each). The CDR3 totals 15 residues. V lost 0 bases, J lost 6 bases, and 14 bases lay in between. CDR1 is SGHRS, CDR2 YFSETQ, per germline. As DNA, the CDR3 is TGCGCCAGCAGCTTGGGTGGGGACCCTGGGGATACGCAGTATTTT. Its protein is CASSLGGDPGDTQYF.

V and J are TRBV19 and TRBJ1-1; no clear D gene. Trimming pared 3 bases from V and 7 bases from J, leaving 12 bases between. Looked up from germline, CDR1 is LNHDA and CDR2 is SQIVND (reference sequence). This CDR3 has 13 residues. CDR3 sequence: CASSIGPPVEAFF. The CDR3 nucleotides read TGTGCCAGTAGTATCGGTCCCCCGGTTGAAGCTTTCTTT.

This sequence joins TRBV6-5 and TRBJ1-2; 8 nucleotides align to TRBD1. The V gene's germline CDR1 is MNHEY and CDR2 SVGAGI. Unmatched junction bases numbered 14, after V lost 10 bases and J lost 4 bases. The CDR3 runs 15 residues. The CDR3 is CATNPLRQGTYGYTF. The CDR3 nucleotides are TGTGCCACCAACCCACTTCGACAGGGGACCTATGGCTACACCTTC.

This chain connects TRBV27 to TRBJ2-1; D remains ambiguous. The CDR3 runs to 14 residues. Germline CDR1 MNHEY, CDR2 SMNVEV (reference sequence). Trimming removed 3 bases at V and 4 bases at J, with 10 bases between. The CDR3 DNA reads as TGTGCCAGCAGTTTGGGTTCTCCATACAATGAGCAGTTCTTC. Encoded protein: CASSLGSPYNEQFF.

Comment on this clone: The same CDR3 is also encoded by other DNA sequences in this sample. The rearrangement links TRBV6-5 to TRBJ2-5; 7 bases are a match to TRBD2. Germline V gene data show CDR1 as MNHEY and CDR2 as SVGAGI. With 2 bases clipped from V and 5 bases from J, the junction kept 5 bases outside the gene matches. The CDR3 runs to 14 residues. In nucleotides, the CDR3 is TGTGCCAGCAGTTACGGGGGAGGGGAGGAGACCCAGTACTTC. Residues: CASSYGGGEETQYF.

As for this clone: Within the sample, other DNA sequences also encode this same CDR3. CDR3 loop: CASSYEGGNYGYTF. The CDR3, as DNA: TGTGCCAGCAGTTACGAAGGGGGCAACTATGGCTACACCTTC. The chain recombines TRBV6-5 with TRBJ1-2; TRBD1 agrees at 7 bases. The CDR3 is 14 residues long. The V and J ends lost 2 bases and 2 bases, in that order; junction bases with no gene match: 2. Germline loops: CDR1 MNHEY, CDR2 SVGAGI.

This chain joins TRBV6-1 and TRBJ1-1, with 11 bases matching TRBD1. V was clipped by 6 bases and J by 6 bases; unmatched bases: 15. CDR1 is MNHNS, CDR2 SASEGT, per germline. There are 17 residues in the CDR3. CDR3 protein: CASREYGWTGGVAEAFF. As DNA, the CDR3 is TGTGCCAGCAGGGAATATGGTTGGACAGGGGGCGTTGCTGAAGCTTTCTTT.

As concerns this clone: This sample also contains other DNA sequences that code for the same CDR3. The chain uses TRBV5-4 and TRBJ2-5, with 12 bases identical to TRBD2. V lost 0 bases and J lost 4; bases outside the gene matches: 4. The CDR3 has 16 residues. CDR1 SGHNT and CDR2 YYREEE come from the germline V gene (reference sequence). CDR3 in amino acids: CASSLGLAGGLETQYF. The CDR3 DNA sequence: TGTGCCAGCAGCTTGGGGCTAGCGGGGGGGCTAGAGACCCAGTACTTC.

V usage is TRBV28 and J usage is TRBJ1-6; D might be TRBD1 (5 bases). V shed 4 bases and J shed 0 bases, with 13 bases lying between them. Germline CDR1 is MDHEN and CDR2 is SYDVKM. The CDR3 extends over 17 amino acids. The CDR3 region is CASSWGWGSSYNSPLHF. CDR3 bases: TGTGCCAGCAGTTGGGGTTGGGGGAGCTCCTATAATTCACCCCTCCACTTT.

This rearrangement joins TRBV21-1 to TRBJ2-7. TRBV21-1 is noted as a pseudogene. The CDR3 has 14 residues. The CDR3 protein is CASSKDPGPNEQYF. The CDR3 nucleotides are TGTGCCAGCAGCAAAGACCCGGGCCCAAACGAGCAGTACTTC.

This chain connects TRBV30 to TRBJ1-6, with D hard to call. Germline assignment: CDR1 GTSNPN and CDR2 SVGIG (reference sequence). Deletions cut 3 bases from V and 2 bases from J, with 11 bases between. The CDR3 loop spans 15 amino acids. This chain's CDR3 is CAWSPREPYNSPLHF. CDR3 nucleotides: TGTGCCTGGAGCCCGAGGGAGCCCTATAATTCACCCCTCCACTTT.